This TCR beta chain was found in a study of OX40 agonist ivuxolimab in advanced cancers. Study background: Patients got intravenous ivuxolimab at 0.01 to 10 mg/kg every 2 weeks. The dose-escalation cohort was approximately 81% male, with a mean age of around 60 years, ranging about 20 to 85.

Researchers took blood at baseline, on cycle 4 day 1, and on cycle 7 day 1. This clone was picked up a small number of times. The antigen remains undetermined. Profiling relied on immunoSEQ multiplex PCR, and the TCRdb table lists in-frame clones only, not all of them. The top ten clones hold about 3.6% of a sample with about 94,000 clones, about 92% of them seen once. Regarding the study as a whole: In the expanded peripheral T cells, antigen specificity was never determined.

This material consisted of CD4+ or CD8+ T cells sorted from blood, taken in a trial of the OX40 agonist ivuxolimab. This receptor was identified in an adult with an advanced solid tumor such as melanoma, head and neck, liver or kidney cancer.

As DNA, the CDR3 is TGTGCCAGCAGCCCCCGGGACAGGGCACACGAGCAGTACTTC. Protein product: CASSPRDRAHEQYF. The chain links TRBV4-2 to TRBJ2-7; 9 bases fit TRBD1. V dropped 4 bases and J dropped 5; count of bases not matched to a gene: 6. Germline V CDR1 and CDR2: LGHNA, YNFKEQ. The CDR3 spans 14 residues.